Shown below are 2 T cell receptor beta chains from a single sample sequenced in a study of blood T cell repertoires in COVID-19. TCRdb's copy holds only in-frame clones and misses some; the assay was immunoSEQ multiplex PCR. This table holds roughly 100,000 clones, roughly four fifths found once. What was sequenced was peripheral blood. All receptors come from a woman in her sixties or seventies with acute or convalescent COVID-19.

The chain uses TRBV28 and TRBJ2-7; 7 bases map to TRBD1. The CDR3 covers 14 residues. Trimming removed 6 bases from V and 3 bases from J; junction bases left unmatched: 8. Per germline, CDR1 MDHEN and CDR2 SYDVKM. CDR3 protein: CASSPWTGGYEQYF. CDR3 in DNA: TGTGCCAGCAGCCCCTGGACAGGAGGCTACGAGCAGTACTTC.

The chain employs TRBV4-3 and TRBJ2-1, with TRBD1 identical over 11 bases. In germline, CDR1 is LGHNA, CDR2 YSLEER. The V segment lost 0 bases and the J segment 2 bases; nucleotides outside the gene matches: 6. This CDR3 comprises 18 residues. The CDR3 sequence is CASSQERGTGGAYNEQFF. The CDR3 DNA reads TGCGCCAGCAGCCAAGAGCGAGGGACAGGGGGTGCCTACAATGAGCAGTTCTTC.